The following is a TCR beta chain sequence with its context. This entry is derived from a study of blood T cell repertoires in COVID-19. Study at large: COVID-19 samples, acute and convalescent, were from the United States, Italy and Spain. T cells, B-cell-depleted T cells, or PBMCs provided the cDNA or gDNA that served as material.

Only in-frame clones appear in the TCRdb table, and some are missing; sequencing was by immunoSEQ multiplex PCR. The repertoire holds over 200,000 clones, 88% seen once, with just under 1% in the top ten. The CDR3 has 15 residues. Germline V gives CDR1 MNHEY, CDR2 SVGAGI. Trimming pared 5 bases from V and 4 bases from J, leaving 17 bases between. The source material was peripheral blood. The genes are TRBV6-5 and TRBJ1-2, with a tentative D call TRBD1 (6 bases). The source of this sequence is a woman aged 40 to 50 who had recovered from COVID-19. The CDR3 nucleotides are TGTGCCAGCAGTCGGCAGGGGACGGGTTTCTATGGCTACACCTTC. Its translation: CASSRQGTGFYGYTF.